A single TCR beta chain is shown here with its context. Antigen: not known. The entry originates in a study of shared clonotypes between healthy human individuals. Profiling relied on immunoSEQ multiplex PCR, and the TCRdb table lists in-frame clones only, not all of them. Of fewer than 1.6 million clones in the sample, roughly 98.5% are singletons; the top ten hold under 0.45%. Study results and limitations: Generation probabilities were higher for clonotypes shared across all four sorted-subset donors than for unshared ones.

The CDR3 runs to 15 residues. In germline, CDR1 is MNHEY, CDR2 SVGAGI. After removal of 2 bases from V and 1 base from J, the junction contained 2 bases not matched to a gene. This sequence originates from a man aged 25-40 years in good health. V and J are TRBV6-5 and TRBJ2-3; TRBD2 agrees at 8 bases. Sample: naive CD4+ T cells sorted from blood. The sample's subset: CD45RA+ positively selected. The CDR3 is CASSYKRERTDTQYF. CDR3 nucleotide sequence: TGTGCCAGCAGTTACAAGCGGGAGCGCACAGATACGCAGTATTTT.